One sample yielded the 20 T cell receptor beta chains listed below, sequenced in a study of cytomegalovirus exposure and HLA in healthy donors. The study ran its PCR with 60 Vbeta and 13 Jbeta primers. TCRdb's table, derived via immunoSEQ multiplex PCR, lists solely in-frame clones and lacks some. There are about 190,000 clones in the sample; under 80% occur only once, and about 5% lies in the top ten. The sample consisted of PBMCs. The receptors derive from a man aged 30 to 45 in good health and CMV-seropositive.

This chain links TRBV5-1 with TRBJ2-7; D is perhaps TRBD2 (6 bases). V lost 0 bases and J lost 2, with 9 bases in between. This CDR3 region has 14 residues. The germline V gene has CDR1 SGHRS and CDR2 YFSETQ. The CDR3 loop reads CASSLGDSTYEQYF. CDR3 DNA sequence: TGCGCCAGCAGCTTGGGGGACTCCACCTACGAGCAGTACTTC.

In its sample, this clone was seen a few times. The chain recombines TRBV28 with TRBJ2-5; TRBD2 might be the D (5 bases). Per germline, CDR1 MDHEN and CDR2 SYDVKM. The V and J ends lost 8 bases and 2 bases respectively, with 12 bases between them. The CDR3 consists of 13 residues. The DNA of the CDR3 is TGTGCCAGCGTTCCAGCGGAACAAGAGACCCAGTACTTC. Translated: CASVPAEQETQYF.

The rearrangement joins TRBV19 to TRBJ2-5; 13 bases fit TRBD2. The V gene end was trimmed by 8 bases and the J gene end by 5 bases; junction bases not matched to a gene: 5. The CDR3 sequence is 14 residues long. Germline V gene data show CDR1 as LNHDA and CDR2 as SQIVND (reference sequence). DNA for the CDR3: TGTGCCAGTGGGACTAGCGGGGCCGGGGAGACCCAGTACTTC. It specifies CASGTSGAGETQYF.

This clone was observed a single time. This rearrangement joins TRBV28 to TRBJ2-7, with D possibly being TRBD2 (6 bases). Trimming removed 6 bases at V and 5 bases at J, with 17 bases between. This CDR3 spans 14 amino acids. The germline CDR1 and CDR2 sequences are MDHEN and SYDVKM. The CDR3 DNA sequence: TGTGCCAGCAGGGCTACCGGCGGGAAGGACGAGCAGTACTTC. This encodes CASRATGGKDEQYF.

The chain carries TRBV27 and TRBJ2-3; D might be TRBD2 (6 bases). The germline CDR1 and CDR2 sequences are MNHEY and SMNVEV (reference sequence). The V end was cut by 7 bases, the J end by 2 bases, with 13 bases between. The CDR3 sequence is 14 residues long. CDR3 DNA sequence: TGTGCCAGCACCCGGGAGCGGCCCACAGATACGCAGTATTTT. Protein sequence: CASTRERPTDTQYF.

The V call is TRBV9, the J call TRBJ2-1; 11 bases agree with TRBD1. The CDR3 sequence is 15 residues long. CDR1 is SGDLS and CDR2 is YYNGEE in the germline V gene. Trimming removed 4 bases from V and 7 bases from J; junction bases left unmatched: 7. The CDR3 here is CASSPEGQGGNEQFF. In DNA, the CDR3 is TGTGCCAGCAGCCCAGAGGGACAGGGGGGGAATGAGCAGTTCTTC.

Concerning this clone: This CDR3 is also generated by other DNA sequences in the sample. This rearrangement joins TRBV7-3 to TRBJ2-1; 10 positions match TRBD2. J was trimmed by 7 bases and V by 2 bases; bases with no gene match: 5. The germline V gene encodes CDR1 SGHTA and CDR2 FQGTGA. The CDR3 totals 15 residues. CDR3 sequence: CASSLSAGGGNEQFF. CDR3 in DNA: TGTGCCAGCAGCTTATCAGCGGGAGGGGGTAATGAGCAGTTCTTC.

The table lists this clone with a count of one. The chain is built from TRBV7-9 and TRBJ1-6; 8 bases line up with TRBD1. The CDR3 sequence is 15 residues long. From germline, CDR1 is SEHNR and CDR2 FQNEAQ (reference sequence). The V gene end was trimmed by 5 bases and the J gene end by 9 bases; junction bases not matched to a gene: 9. The CDR3 region has the DNA TGTGCCAGCAGCCCGGGACAGGTCTTACCTTCACCCCTCCACTTT. Protein product: CASSPGQVLPSPLHF.

V is TRBV4-2 and J is TRBJ2-7, with 7 nucleotides matching TRBD2. V lost 0 bases and J lost 4; bases outside the gene matches: 6. Germline V gene sequence: CDR1 LGHNA, CDR2 YNFKEQ. The CDR3 loop spans 15 amino acids. Here the CDR3 DNA reads TGTGCCAGCAGCCAAGACCTAGCGGAACGTTACGAGCAGTACTTC. Protein sequence: CASSQDLAERYEQYF.

The gene calls are TRBV28 and TRBJ2-7; D may be TRBD2 (7 bases). V lost 7 bases to trimming and J lost 4 bases, with 20 bases between them. CDR1 is MDHEN and CDR2 is SYDVKM in the germline V gene. The CDR3 has 15 amino acids. For the CDR3, the DNA is TGTGCCAGCACCAATGGGGGGGGGCAGTATTACGAGCAGTACTTC. Encoded protein: CASTNGGGQYYEQYF.

V gene TRBV4-1 combines with J gene TRBJ2-2; 7 bases fit TRBD1. CDR3 length: 16 residues. Looked up from germline, CDR1 is MGHRA and CDR2 is YSYEKL. V shed 3 bases and J 5 bases; nucleotides not matched to a gene: 9. The CDR3 coding sequence is TGCGCCAGCAGCCACTTAGGACAGGAAACTACCGGGGAGCTGTTTTTT. The encoded protein is CASSHLGQETTGELFF.

This chain joins TRBV11-2 and TRBJ1-3; 7 bases match TRBD1. Germline assignment: CDR1 SGHAT and CDR2 FQNNGV. Trimming cost V 1 base and J 2 bases; bases outside gene matches: 8. There are 17 residues in the CDR3. The DNA for the CDR3 is TGTGCCAGCAGCTTAGCTTACAGGGGTATCACTGGAAACACCATATATTTT. Amino acid sequence: CASSLAYRGITGNTIYF.

V usage is TRBV7-2 and J usage is TRBJ2-5; 8 bases match TRBD1. This CDR3 comprises 13 residues. With V trimmed by 6 bases and J by 9 bases, 9 bases remained unmatched. Germline V lookup: CDR1 SGHTA, CDR2 FQGNSA. As DNA, the CDR3 is TGTGCCAGCAGTTTCGCAGGGGGCAGGGCCCAGTACTTC. This sequence encodes CASSFAGGRAQYF.

The chain joins TRBV6-1 to TRBJ2-5, with D unclear. V was trimmed by 6 bases and J by 10 bases, leaving 12 bases between them. CDR3 length equals 11 residues. Germline V gene data show CDR1 as MNHNS and CDR2 as SASEGT. CDR3 coding DNA: TGTGCCAGCAGGGCCACGCAGAACCAGTACTTC. Translation: CASRATQNQYF.

There are a few counts of this clone. V gene TRBV6-1 combines with J gene TRBJ1-3, with D tentatively TRBD1 (6 bases). The ends were cut back, 6 bases at V and 2 bases at J, with 11 bases in the middle. CDR1 is MNHNS and CDR2 is SASEGT in the germline V gene. The length of the CDR3 is 14 residues. The CDR3 loop is CASRTGTTGNTIYF. CDR3 nucleotide sequence: TGTGCCAGCAGGACCGGGACAACTGGAAACACCATATATTTT.

This chain connects TRBV7-8 to TRBJ2-3; tentatively, D is TRBD2 (5 bases). Germline CDR1 and CDR2: SGHVS and FQNEAQ. The V end was cut by 2 bases, the J end by 5 bases, with 8 bases between. The CDR3 is 13 residues long. CDR3 region: CASSLIRGDTQYF. The CDR3 coding sequence is TGTGCCAGCAGCTTAATACGGGGAGATACGCAGTATTTT.

In this sample, this clone turned up a few times. This chain joins TRBV7-8 and TRBJ2-2; the match to TRBD2 covers 12 bases. Germline V CDR1 and CDR2: SGHVS, FQNEAQ. CDR3 length: 20 amino acids. V shed 0 bases and J 1 base; nucleotides not matched to a gene: 9. In DNA form, the CDR3 reads TGTGCCAGCAGCTTAGCGGAGGGGCTAGCGGGGGGGCGGAACACCGGGGAGCTGTTTTTT. Translation gives CASSLAEGLAGGRNTGELFF.

This chain joins TRBV28 and TRBJ2-7; 8 bases are shared with TRBD2. Germline V CDR1 and CDR2: MDHEN, SYDVKM. After removal of 3 bases from V and 5 bases from J, the junction contained 9 bases not matched to a gene. The CDR3 has 15 residues. CDR3 sequence reads: CASSLSLAGPNEQYF. The CDR3 DNA sequence: TGTGCCAGCAGTTTGAGCTTAGCGGGACCCAACGAGCAGTACTTC.

CDR3 sequence: CASSIDRGEYQPQHF. CDR3 nucleotides: TGTGCCAGCAGCATCGACAGGGGGGAGTATCAGCCCCAGCATTTT. The chain uses TRBV7-2 and TRBJ1-5; 9 nucleotides line up with TRBD1. This CDR3 has 15 amino acids. V lost 5 bases and J lost 5; bases outside the gene matches: 7. The germline V gene encodes CDR1 SGHTA and CDR2 FQGNSA.

This chain links TRBV6-6 with TRBJ1-1, with D possibly TRBD1 on 6 matching bases. Germline values: CDR1 MNHNY, CDR2 SVGAGI (reference sequence). The CDR3 runs 14 residues. V shed 4 bases and J shed 1 base, with 10 bases lying between them. Written as DNA, the CDR3 is TGTGCCAGCAGTTTACAGACAGGGAACACTGAAGCTTTCTTT. Protein product: CASSLQTGNTEAFF.